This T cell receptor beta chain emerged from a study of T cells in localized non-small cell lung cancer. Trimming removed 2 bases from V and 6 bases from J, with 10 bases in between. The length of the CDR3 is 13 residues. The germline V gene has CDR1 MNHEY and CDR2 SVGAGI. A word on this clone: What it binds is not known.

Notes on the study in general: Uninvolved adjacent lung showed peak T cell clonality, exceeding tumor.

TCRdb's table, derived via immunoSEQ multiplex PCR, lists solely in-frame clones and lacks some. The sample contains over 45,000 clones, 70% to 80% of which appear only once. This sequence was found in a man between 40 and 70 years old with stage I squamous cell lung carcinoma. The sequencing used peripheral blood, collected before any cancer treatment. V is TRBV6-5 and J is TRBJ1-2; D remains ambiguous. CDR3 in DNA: TGTGCCAGCAGTTACGTGGGGAACGATGGCTACACCTTC. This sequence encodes CASSYVGNDGYTF.